The present entry profiles one TCR delta chain with its context. This likely reflects a read error, since a far larger clone is one base away. Different DNA sequences within this sample yield the same CDR3. The CDR3 has 27 amino acids. The germline gives CDR1 TSWWSYY, CDR2 QGS. The sample originates from a study of gammadelta T cells in human blood. TCRdb reran clone calling via CATT on the RT-PCR reads. The repertoire holds about 500 delta-chain clones, with 14% to 15% as singletons. The rearrangement joins TRDV1 to TRDJ1; 11 positions match TRDD3. Sequencing was carried out using non-Vgamma9Vdelta2 gamma-delta T cells from infant blood. This clonotype originated in a human donor. The chain's CDR3 is CALGERAAVTLPPPLGDTRPYTDKLIF. CDR3 DNA sequence: TGTGCTCTTGGGGAAAGGGCCGCCGTAACCCTTCCTCCTCCTCTGGGGGATACCCGTCCGTACACCGATAAACTCATTTTT.